This paragraph reports one T cell receptor beta chain. Its cognate antigen is unknown. J gave up 0 bases and V 5 bases, and 3 bases lay outside the gene matches. There are 14 residues in the CDR3. Germline V gives CDR1 MDHEN, CDR2 SYDVKM. Assay: immunoSEQ multiplex PCR; the TCRdb copy retains only in-frame clones and omits some. The sample yields roughly 34,000 clones, roughly 80% seen once. The data belong to a study of OX40 agonist ivuxolimab in advanced cancers. In the study overall: Previous treatment with anti-PD-1, anti-PD-L1 or anti-CTLA-4 therapy was allowed; 35% to 50% had received some. Study conclusions and caveats: Blood T cells, both CD4+ and CD8+, expanded clonally by week 6 at 0.1 to 3.0 mg/kg. Low levels of normalized T-cell clonal expansion also appeared in some nonresponders.

This specimen consisted of CD4+ or CD8+ T cells sorted from blood, obtained in a trial of the OX40 agonist ivuxolimab. The chain is built from TRBV28 and TRBJ1-2; 7 bases match TRBD1. This clonotype was sampled from an adult with an advanced solid tumor such as melanoma, head and neck, liver or kidney cancer. CDR3 sequence: CASSIDRANYGYTF. For the CDR3, the DNA is TGTGCCAGCAGTATAGACAGGGCTAACTATGGCTACACCTTC.